This T cell receptor (beta chain) originates from a study of CD8 T cells in Susac syndrome (dated by TCRdb to the late 2010s). Concerning the study at large: The study used repertoire sequencing to test whether antigen drove CD8+ T cell activation and differentiation in Susac syndrome. The clonality of the CD8+ T cell repertoire was compared across approximately twelve healthy donors, roughly 14 Susac syndrome patients and roughly 16 multiple sclerosis patients. The investigation overall reported the following: The TCR sequencing and HLA analysis was acknowledged to have included a relatively small number of individuals.

The CDR3 has 15 amino acids, counting the end cysteine and phenylalanine. Solely the CDR3 DNA is kept, with 45 bases framed from the first base. Per the germline V gene, ENHRY is the CDR1 and SYGVKD is the CDR2. At the junction V is shortened by 10 bases and J by 1 base, with 19 bases in between. RNA was extracted using the RNeasy kit, and about 0.45 to 1 ug of the RNA was reverse transcribed with random hexamers. The immunoSEQ multiplex PCR assay, covering 54 Vbeta and 13 Jbeta segments, was used to amplify TCR beta CDR3 regions. Bias from PCR amplification was corrected by using a synthetic template baseline for primer optimization and for computational correction. The published analysis was carried out like this. Reads were annotated to V, D and J genes per IMGT and analyzed with immunoSEQ Analyzer, keeping only productive sequences. Clonality was calculated as one minus the Shannon entropy normalized by log2 of the number of productive unique sequences. For each patient and control, public and private clones were evaluated within the 100 most prevalent clones. Susac-specific clones were defined as absent from healthy and MS cohorts, about 1,100 published viral clones and other ImmuneACCESS disease sequences. TCRdb reprocessing: public reads trimmed at Q25 with fastp, clones called with MiXCR, in-frame beta chains kept. Rows are combined by CDR3 protein, so each entry shows the most common genes and DNA. None of the V and J calls come from the authors' own analysis; TCRdb made them. The sample table records just over 150,000 distinct CDR3 sequences; approximately 96% of these occur just once. Together, the top ten hold around 0.21% of the sample.

In regard to this clonotype: Its antigen is currently not known. Per-base qualities were not stored, and no clone one base away is much larger.

High-throughput TCR beta sequencing profiled peripheral blood CD8+ and CD4+ T cells from healthy donors, Susac syndrome patients and multiple sclerosis patients. The multiple sclerosis controls were treatment-naive patients who had stable or active relapsing-remitting disease and met the revised McDonald criteria. Bulk CD8+ and CD4+ T cells were purified by magnetic negative isolation, while CD8+ TEMRA cells were enriched using FACS. Blood was drawn into EDTA tubes, processed within 24 hours, and PBMCs were isolated by density gradient centrifugation. PBMCs intended for TCR sequencing were cryopreserved in liquid nitrogen and thawed later in a water bath at 37 degrees C. A purity of at least 90% was achieved for sorted or isolated CD4+, CD8+ and CD8+ TEMRA cells.

The chain was built from TRBV10-3 and TRBJ2-5, with the D gene too uncertain to name. The source material was CD8+ T cells from PBMCs. This receptor was taken from a human donor with multiple sclerosis. The sequenced DNA: TGTGCCACCAACCCCCTAGGGCAGTTCCAAGAGACCCAGTACTTC. It translates as CATNPLGQFQETQYF.